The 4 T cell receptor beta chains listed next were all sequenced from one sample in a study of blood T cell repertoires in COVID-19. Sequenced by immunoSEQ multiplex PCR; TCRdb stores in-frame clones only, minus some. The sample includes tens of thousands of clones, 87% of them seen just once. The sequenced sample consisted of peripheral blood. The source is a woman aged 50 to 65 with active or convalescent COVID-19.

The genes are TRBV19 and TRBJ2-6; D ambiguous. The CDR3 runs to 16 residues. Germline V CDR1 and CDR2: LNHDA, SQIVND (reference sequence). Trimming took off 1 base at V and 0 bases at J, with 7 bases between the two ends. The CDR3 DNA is TGTGCCAGTAGTATAGTCCCAGGCTCTGGGGCCAACGTCCTGACTTTC. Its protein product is CASSIVPGSGANVLTF.

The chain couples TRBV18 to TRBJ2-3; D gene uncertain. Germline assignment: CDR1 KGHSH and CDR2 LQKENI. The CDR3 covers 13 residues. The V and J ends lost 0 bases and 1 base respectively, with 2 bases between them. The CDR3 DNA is TGTGCCAGCTCACCACCCGGCACAGATACGCAGTATTTT. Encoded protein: CASSPPGTDTQYF.

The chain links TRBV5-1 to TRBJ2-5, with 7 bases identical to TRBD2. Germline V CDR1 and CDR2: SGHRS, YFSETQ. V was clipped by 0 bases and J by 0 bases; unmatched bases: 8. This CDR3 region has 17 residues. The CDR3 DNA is TGCGCCAGCAGCTTGGATCCTGGGGGGGTTGACCAAGAGACCCAGTACTTC. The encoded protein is CASSLDPGGVDQETQYF.

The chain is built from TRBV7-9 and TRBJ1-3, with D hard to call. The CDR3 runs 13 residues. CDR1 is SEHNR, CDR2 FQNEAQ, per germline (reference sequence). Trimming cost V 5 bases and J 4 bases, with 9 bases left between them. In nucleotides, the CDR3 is TGTGCCAGCAGCCCGGAGGTCGGAAACACCATATATTTT. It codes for CASSPEVGNTIYF.